Each of the 3 T cell receptor beta chains below was sequenced from the same sample in a study of OX40 agonist ivuxolimab in advanced cancers. TCRdb keeps only in-frame clones here, not all; method: immunoSEQ multiplex PCR. The table has 81,000 or so clones, around 93% seen once. Here the sequenced sample was CD4+ or CD8+ T cells sorted from blood, taken in a trial of the OX40 agonist ivuxolimab. The receptors here all came from an adult with an advanced solid tumor such as melanoma, head and neck, liver or kidney cancer.

This chain connects TRBV7-6 to TRBJ2-7; D tentatively reads TRBD1 or TRBD2 (5 bases each). The germline V gene has CDR1 SGHVS and CDR2 FNYEAQ. Trimming cost V 1 base and J 2 bases, with 12 bases left between them. The CDR3 has 15 amino acids. The CDR3 DNA reads as TGTGCCAGCAGCTTAGGGTGGGACCAACCCTACGAGCAGTACTTC. Translated, it gives CASSLGWDQPYEQYF.

This chain joins TRBV27 and TRBJ1-3; the match to TRBD1 covers 7 bases. This CDR3 is 13 amino acids long. CDR1 MNHEY and CDR2 SMNVEV come from the germline V gene (reference sequence). The J segment lost 7 bases and the V segment lost 7 bases, leaving 7 bases of the junction unmatched. In DNA form, the CDR3 reads TGTGCCAGCACGACAGGGCTCGGGAACACCATATATTTT. Translation: CASTTGLGNTIYF.

The rearrangement uses TRBV18 and TRBJ2-7; the match to TRBD1 covers 8 bases. Germline V CDR1 and CDR2: KGHSH, LQKENI. CDR3 length: 15 amino acids. V lost 3 bases, J lost 5 bases, and 9 bases stayed unmatched. This CDR3 reads CASSPYSDRANEQYF. The CDR3 DNA sequence: TGTGCCAGCTCACCCTACTCGGACAGGGCCAACGAGCAGTACTTC. The full variable domain, rest sourced from reference TRBV18 and TRBJ2-7, is NAGVMQNPRHLVRRRGQEARLRCSPMKGHSHVYWYRQLPEEGLKFMVYLQKENIIDESGMPKERFSAEFPKEGPSILRIQQVVRGDSAAYFCASSPYSDRANEQYFGPGTRLTVT.